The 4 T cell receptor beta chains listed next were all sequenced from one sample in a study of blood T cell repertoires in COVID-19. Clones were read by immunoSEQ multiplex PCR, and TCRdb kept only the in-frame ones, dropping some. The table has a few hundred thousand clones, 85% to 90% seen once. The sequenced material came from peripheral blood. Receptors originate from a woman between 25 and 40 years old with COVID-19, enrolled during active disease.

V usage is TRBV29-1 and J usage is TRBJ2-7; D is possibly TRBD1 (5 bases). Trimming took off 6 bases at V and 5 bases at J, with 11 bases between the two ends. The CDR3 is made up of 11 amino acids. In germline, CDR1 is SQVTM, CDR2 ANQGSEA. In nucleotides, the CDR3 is TGCAGCGTAACAGGCAGGGACGAGCAGTACTTC. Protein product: CSVTGRDEQYF.

The CDR3 reads CASILLAGGTDTQYF. DNA for the CDR3: TGTGCCAGCATCCTCTTAGCGGGAGGGACAGATACGCAGTATTTT. The chain uses TRBV5-5 and TRBJ2-3; 11 bases are shared with TRBD2. Losses at the gene ends were 6 bases for V and 3 bases for J; bases not matched to a gene: 6. From germline, CDR1 is SGHKS and CDR2 YYEKEE (reference sequence). CDR3 length: 15 amino acids.

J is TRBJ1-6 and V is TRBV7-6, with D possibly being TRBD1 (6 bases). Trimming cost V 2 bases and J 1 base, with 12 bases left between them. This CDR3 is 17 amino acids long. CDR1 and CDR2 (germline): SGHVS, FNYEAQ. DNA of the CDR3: TGTGCCAGCAGCTTAAATGTAAGGGGGTCCTATAATTCACCCCTCCACTTT. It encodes CASSLNVRGSYNSPLHF.

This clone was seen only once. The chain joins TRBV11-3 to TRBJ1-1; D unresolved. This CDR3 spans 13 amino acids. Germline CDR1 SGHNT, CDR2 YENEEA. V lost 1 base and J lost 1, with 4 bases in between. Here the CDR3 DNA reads TGTGCCAGCAGCTTAGTGCGGAACACTGAAGCTTTCTTT. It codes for CASSLVRNTEAFF.